This T cell receptor beta chain was sequenced for a study of cytomegalovirus exposure and HLA in healthy donors. Study findings and constraints: A later analysis found common viral pathogens apparently linked to several of the most significant clusters. As confirmed in vitro, three CMV-associated chains were specific for CMV antigens. Earlier findings revealed that most TCR beta V segments proved productive either about 87% or about 30% of the time. According to reports, the classifier identified cytomegalovirus status with high specificity and sensitivity.

Germline CDR1 and CDR2: SGHDT and YYEEEE. The CDR3 totals 16 residues. V lost 2 bases and J lost 4, with 17 bases in between. This clone came up a few times. Its antigen is currently unknown. PCR amplification relied on 60 Vbeta primers (plus 13 Jbeta primers). TCRdb keeps only in-frame clones here, not all; method: immunoSEQ multiplex PCR. The table lists more than 85,000 clones, roughly two thirds of them singletons. This clonotype was sampled from a man aged 40-49 years in good health and CMV-seronegative. The chain recombines TRBV5-6 with TRBJ2-3; the D gene is possibly TRBD2 (7 bases). The sequencing sample was made of PBMCs. The CDR3 is CASSLNPGGGADTQYF. The CDR3 DNA sequence: TGTGCCAGCAGCTTAAATCCGGGGGGCGGGGCAGATACGCAGTATTTT.